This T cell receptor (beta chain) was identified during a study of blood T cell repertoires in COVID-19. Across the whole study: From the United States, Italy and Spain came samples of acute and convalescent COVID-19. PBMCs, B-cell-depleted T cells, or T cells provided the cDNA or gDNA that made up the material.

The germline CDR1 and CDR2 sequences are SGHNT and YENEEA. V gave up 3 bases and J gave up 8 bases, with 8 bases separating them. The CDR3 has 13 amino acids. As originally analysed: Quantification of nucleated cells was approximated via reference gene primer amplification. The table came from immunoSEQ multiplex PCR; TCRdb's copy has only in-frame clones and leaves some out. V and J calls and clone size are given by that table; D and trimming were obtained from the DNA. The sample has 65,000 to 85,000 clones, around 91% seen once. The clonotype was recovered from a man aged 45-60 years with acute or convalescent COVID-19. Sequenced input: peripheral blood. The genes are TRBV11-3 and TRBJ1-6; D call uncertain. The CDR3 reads CASSFNGDSPLHF. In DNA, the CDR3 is TGTGCCAGCAGCTTCAACGGTGATTCACCCCTCCACTTT.